Each of the 25 T cell receptor beta chains below was sequenced from the same sample in a study of T cell responses to AZD1222 COVID-19 vaccine (dated by TCRdb to the early 2020s). Interpreted using the paper, the time point label stands for: baseline before first vaccination. Libraries came from the immunoSEQ multiplex PCR assay. This is the immuneACCESS table as TCRdb keeps it, with only in-frame sequences that have V and J called. A part of the clones is gone; compared with another copy, unresolved V genes explain less than half, and the rest is unexplained. Within this sample are approximately 160,000 clones, with less than 95% of them counted one time only. The leading ten clones occupy around 4.4% of the sample. This specimen was peripheral blood, taken on day 0 of AZD1222 vaccination. The receptors here all came from an adult in good health.

This chain connects TRBV28 to TRBJ1-1; 10 bases line up with TRBD1. In germline, CDR1 is MDHEN, CDR2 SYDVKM. Germline trimming cut 7 bases from V and 5 bases from J; bases unmatched to any gene: 16. There are 17 residues in the CDR3. CDR3 DNA: TGTGCCAGCATTCAATACCCGGGACAGGGGCGTCGGACTGAAGCTTTCTTT. Translating gives CASIQYPGQGRRTEAFF.

This clone was picked up a small number of times. The V and J genes are TRBV30 and TRBJ2-3; D gene uncertain. From germline, CDR1 is GTSNPN and CDR2 SVGIG (reference sequence). The CDR3 totals 12 residues. Trimming left V 0 bases short and J 2 bases short, with 3 bases between. CDR3 protein: CAWSVSTDTQYF. Written as DNA, the CDR3 is TGTGCCTGGAGTGTCTCCACAGATACGCAGTATTTT.

J is TRBJ2-3 and V is TRBV10-3; D not resolved. V lost 4 bases and J 0 bases, leaving 5 bases between the germline ends. Germline CDR1 and CDR2: ENHRY and SYGVKD. CDR3 size: 13 residues. CDR3 region: CAISGPSTDTQYF. The CDR3 DNA reads TGTGCCATCAGTGGCCCTAGCACAGATACGCAGTATTTT.

Concerning this clone itself: Other DNA variants within this sample encode the same CDR3. Here the CDR3 DNA reads TGTGCCAGCTCACCAGGACTAGCGGGAAGTTACAATGAGCAGTTCTTC. Protein product: CASSPGLAGSYNEQFF. The genes are TRBV18 and TRBJ2-1, with TRBD2 identical over 12 bases. The germline V gene has CDR1 KGHSH and CDR2 LQKENI. This CDR3 is 16 amino acids long. V shed 2 bases and J 4 bases; nucleotides not matched to a gene: 3.

J is TRBJ1-6 and V is TRBV6-6; the D is unclear. Trimming cost V 5 bases and J 0 bases, with 11 bases left between them. The CDR3 has 16 residues. Germline CDR1 reads MNHNY; CDR2 reads SVGAGI (reference sequence). The CDR3 DNA sequence: TGTGCCAGCAGTCGACTGTTGAGCTCCTATAATTCACCCCTCCACTTT. This encodes CASSRLLSSYNSPLHF.

V and J are TRBV28 and TRBJ1-2; weak D call: TRBD1 (5 bases). The CDR3 loop spans 15 amino acids. Germline V gives CDR1 MDHEN, CDR2 SYDVKM. Between the trimmed V and J ends, which lost 8 bases and 0 bases, there was a span of 16 bases. The CDR3 region has the DNA TGTGCCAGCCTTCTAAGGGGAACTACTAACTATGGCTACACCTTC. Translation: CASLLRGTTNYGYTF.

About this clone itself: An end of the junction does not agree with germline; a read error may underlie this. The rearrangement joins TRBV6-2 or TRBV6-3 to TRBJ2-1; TRBD2 is a possible D gene (6 bases). This CDR3 contains 14 residues. Per the germline V gene, CDR1 is MNHEY and CDR2 is SVGEGT. The CDR3 reads CAGSVGGILGEQFF. The CDR3 coding sequence is TGTGCCGGCAGCGTTGGGGGGATTTTGGGTGAGCAGTTCTTC.

Here the CDR3 reads CASTPPSDGPYGYTF. The CDR3 DNA reads as TGTGCCAGCACCCCGCCGTCGGACGGCCCATATGGCTACACCTTC. The rearrangement joins TRBV7-9 to TRBJ1-2, with D unclear. The CDR3 loop spans 15 amino acids. Per the germline V gene, CDR1 is SEHNR and CDR2 is FQNEAQ (reference sequence). V lost 7 bases and J lost 5, with 20 bases in between.

The chain recombines TRBV9 with TRBJ2-5, with 7 bases matching TRBD2. This CDR3 has 16 residues. CDR1 is SGDLS and CDR2 is YYNGEE in the germline V gene. Losses at the gene ends were 3 bases for V and 1 base for J; bases not matched to a gene: 9. The CDR3 loop is CASSAGLRGGQETQYF. The CDR3 coding sequence is TGTGCCAGCAGCGCCGGGCTTCGCGGGGGCCAAGAGACCCAGTACTTC.

This chain connects TRBV19 to TRBJ1-5; 11 bases line up with TRBD1. The CDR3 length is 15 residues. The V gene end was trimmed by 6 bases and the J gene end by 6 bases; junction bases not matched to a gene: 7. Germline CDR1 is LNHDA and CDR2 is SQIVND (reference sequence). The CDR3 protein is CASSMGTGGRQPQHF. Written as DNA, the CDR3 is TGTGCCAGTAGCATGGGGACAGGGGGGCGTCAGCCCCAGCATTTT.

The gene calls are TRBV28 and TRBJ2-1; 13 nucleotides match TRBD2. The CDR3 consists of 16 residues. Germline loops: CDR1 MDHEN, CDR2 SYDVKM. Unmatched junction bases numbered 2, after V lost 6 bases and J lost 0 bases. The CDR3 DNA follows: TGTGCCAGCAGGGGACTAGCGGGGACCTCCTACAATGAGCAGTTCTTC. The encoded protein is CASRGLAGTSYNEQFF.

V usage is TRBV7-3 and J usage is TRBJ1-2; D is ambiguous. CDR3 length: 13 amino acids. Germline V lookup: CDR1 SGHTA, CDR2 FQGTGA. The ends were cut back, 1 base at V and 2 bases at J, with 5 bases in the middle. CDR3 in DNA: TGTGCCAGCAGCTTAAACGGGAACTATGGCTACACCTTC. This sequence encodes CASSLNGNYGYTF.

The chain uses TRBV5-5 and TRBJ2-2; 7 bases are a match to TRBD2. The CDR3 loop spans 16 amino acids. V lost 3 bases to trimming and J lost 4 bases; unmatched junction nucleotides: 9. CDR1 is SGHKS and CDR2 is YYEKEE in the germline V gene (reference sequence). The CDR3 here is CASSWTSQRGTGELFF. The CDR3 DNA reads TGTGCCAGCAGCTGGACTAGTCAACGGGGCACCGGGGAGCTGTTTTTT.

The chain has TRBV30 and TRBJ1-5; no clear D gene. V was trimmed by 0 bases and J by 6 bases, leaving 12 bases between them. The CDR3 has 14 amino acids. Germline values: CDR1 GTSNPN, CDR2 SVGIG (reference sequence). CDR3 region: CAWSVGGTGQPQHF. CDR3 nucleotide sequence: TGTGCCTGGAGTGTGGGAGGAACGGGTCAGCCCCAGCATTTT.

V usage is TRBV28 and J usage is TRBJ2-6; the D is unclear. This CDR3 spans 15 amino acids. Germline values: CDR1 MDHEN, CDR2 SYDVKM. V lost 6 bases and J lost 4, with 13 bases in between. The CDR3 sequence is CASRGRDLGANVLTF. The CDR3 nucleotides read TGTGCCAGCAGGGGAAGGGATCTGGGGGCCAACGTCCTGACTTTC.

This clone was found once. J is TRBJ1-6 and V is TRBV27, with D perhaps matching TRBD1 (6 bases). The CDR3 is 16 residues long. Trimming cost V 2 bases and J 7 bases, with 15 bases left between them. Looked up from germline, CDR1 is MNHEY and CDR2 is SMNVEV (reference sequence). This CDR3 is CASSLGGARLNSPLHF. For the CDR3, the DNA is TGTGCCAGCAGTTTAGGGGGGGCCCGATTGAATTCACCCCTCCACTTT.

This clone showed up just a few times. The chain links TRBV7-2 to TRBJ1-2, with D hard to call. The CDR3 loop spans 13 amino acids. CDR1 and CDR2 (germline): SGHTA, FQGNSA. Trimming shortened V by 1 base and J by 12 bases, and 15 bases separated the two germline ends. CDR3: CASSLGTRGWDTF. CDR3 nucleotides: TGTGCCAGCAGCTTAGGGACCCGCGGGTGGGACACCTTC.

This clone has a single count. CDR3 coding DNA: TGTGCCAGCAGCTCCGGGACAGGGGGACTGAACAGAAGGACCGGGGAGCTGTTTTTT. This translates into CASSSGTGGLNRRTGELFF. J is TRBJ2-2 and V is TRBV3-1 (or the pseudogene TRBV3-2); 11 bases match TRBD1. Trimming removed 5 bases from V and 5 bases from J; junction bases left unmatched: 16. Germline CDR1 is LGHDT and CDR2 is YNNKEL (reference sequence). The CDR3 has 19 amino acids.

The chain carries TRBV15 and TRBJ2-2, with 8 positions matching TRBD2. V lost 3 bases to trimming and J lost 7 bases; unmatched junction nucleotides: 7. Germline V lookup: CDR1 LNHNV, CDR2 YYDKDF (reference sequence). This CDR3 has 15 residues. CDR3 residues: CATSSGTRSGGELFF. The CDR3 nucleotides read TGTGCCACCAGCAGTGGGACTAGATCCGGCGGGGAGCTGTTTTTT.

The V call is TRBV30, the J call TRBJ1-1; D call uncertain. Germline CDR1 and CDR2: GTSNPN and SVGIG (reference sequence). The CDR3 sequence is 13 residues long. Trimming stripped 1 base from V and 0 bases from J, with 6 bases between. The CDR3 region has the DNA TGTGCCTGGAGTGGACAAGTGAACACTGAAGCTTTCTTT. Protein sequence: CAWSGQVNTEAFF.

The rearrangement links TRBV3-1 (or the pseudogene TRBV3-2) to TRBJ1-1, with TRBD1 matching 8 bases. The CDR3 is 17 residues long. Looked up from germline, CDR1 is LGHDT and CDR2 is YNNKEL (reference sequence). The V and J ends lost 2 bases and 4 bases, in that order; junction bases with no gene match: 12. CDR3: CASSQNRGRGTGTEAFF. DNA of the CDR3: TGTGCCAGCAGCCAAAATCGGGGCAGGGGGACAGGCACTGAAGCTTTCTTT.

The chain employs TRBV9 and TRBJ1-3; D perhaps matches TRBD1 (5 bases). V gave up 3 bases and J gave up 4 bases, with 17 bases separating them. The germline V gene has CDR1 SGDLS and CDR2 YYNGEE. This CDR3 has 16 residues. The DNA for the CDR3 is TGTGCCAGCAGCGGGGGGTCCAGCCCGGTAGGAAACACCATATATTTT. Its translation is CASSGGSSPVGNTIYF. Full variable domain (missing parts from reference TRBV9 and TRBJ1-3): DSGVTQTPKHLITATGQRVTLRCSPRSGDLSVYWYQQSLDQGLQFLIQYYNGEERAKGNILERFSAQQFPDLHSELNLSSLELGDSALYFCASSGGSSPVGNTIYFGEGSWLTVV.

V is TRBV6-2 or TRBV6-3 and J is TRBJ1-1, with no clear D. V lost 6 bases, J lost 7 bases, and 9 bases lay in between. Looked up from germline, CDR1 is MNHEY and CDR2 is SVGEGT. The CDR3 runs 11 residues. The CDR3 DNA reads TGTGCCAGCAGCCACCCCCGTGAAGCTTTCTTT. This translates into CASSHPREAFF.

V gene TRBV10-2 combines with J gene TRBJ1-4, with D unresolved. Trimming left V 4 bases short and J 9 bases short, with 12 bases between. The CDR3 loop spans 13 amino acids. CDR1 is WSHSY and CDR2 is SAAADI in the germline V gene. The chain's CDR3 is CASSGSRAQKLFF. In DNA form, the CDR3 reads TGCGCCAGCAGTGGGTCCAGAGCCCAAAAACTGTTTTTT.

V usage is TRBV18 and J usage is TRBJ2-5; maybe TRBD1 (5 bases). Trimming took 7 bases from V and 3 from J, leaving 15 bases between them. This CDR3 is 14 amino acids long. Looked up from germline, CDR1 is KGHSH and CDR2 is LQKENI. In DNA, the CDR3 is TGTGCCAGCTACAGGCAGGCGGCCAAAGAGACCCAGTACTTC. This sequence encodes CASYRQAAKETQYF.